This TCR beta chain was obtained from a study of T cell responses to AZD1222 COVID-19 vaccine (dated by TCRdb to about 2021). About the investigation overall: A total of more than 230 trial participants underwent TCR sequencing, of whom some 210 received two doses of AZD1222 and some 26 received two doses of the MenACWY control vaccine. Trial participants were enrolled into age subgroups of 18-55, 56-69 and 70-plus years, which contained about 150, 28 and 57 TCR-sequenced participants, respectively.

This clone appeared once. No antigen is known for it. Per-base quality was not reported, and no clone a single base away is much larger than it. The CDR3 regions of human TCRbeta chains were analyzed by immunosequencing. Per the authors' processing: TCRs in the repertoires were compared against a reference library of SARS-CoV-2-specific TCRs that had been generated with the MIRA antigen-specificity platform. Breadth was defined as the fraction of unique TCRs that were SARS-CoV-2-associated, and depth was defined as the fraction of total T cells that were SARS-CoV-2-associated. Using the MIRA data, each spike-specific TCR was assigned both to the spike region to which the TCR was reactive and to a CD4 or CD8 class. Log10-transformed breadth and depth values were compared by one-way ANOVA with Sidak's multiple comparisons tests. This is the immuneACCESS table as TCRdb keeps it, with only in-frame sequences that have V and J called. A part of the clones is gone; compared with another copy, unresolved V genes explain less than half, and the rest is unexplained. The V and J calls and the clone size are those of that table, but D and trimming were determined from the DNA. The sample contains about 110,000 clones, about 85% of them found a single time. Jointly, the top ten make up 4.8% of the sample.

What the time point label conveys for this sample: about 28 days (+/-7) after the second vaccine dose. AZD1222 recipients given second doses at about 4 weeks or at about 12 weeks were pooled, since spike-specific TCR depth and breadth were not found to differ between the two schedules. Vaccinee samples came from UK trials COV001 and COV002, including a single-blind randomized controlled phase 2/3 trial of AZD1222 (ChAdOx1 nCoV-19) in healthy adults. For TCRbeta chain sequencing, PBMC samples were collected from trial participants at day 0 and at day 28 after the second dose. V drops 0 bases and J drops 7 bases, leaving 18 bases in between. The CDR3 holds 16 amino acids from the cysteine to the phenylalanine. Only CDR3 DNA remains: 48 bases, in frame from the first base. The germline V gene yields MGHRA for CDR1 and YSYEKL for CDR2. General findings and caveats noted by the study authors: Participants were mostly white British, with more females than males. The authors suggested clonal diversity may have been underestimated. Because no day 14 peak-response samples were available, the repertoires could be characterized only after the peak T cell response. CD4 TCRs associated with the vaccine covered the entire spike protein, and the dominant responses were in regions 160-218 and 743-854. Reportedly, almost half of the unique spike-specific TCRs recognized epitopes lying outside the regions that are mutated in the B.1.351 and B.1.1.7 variants. In the small 56-69-year group, the increase in depth fell short of significance, most likely because of low power. Only six AZD1222 recipients were SARS-CoV-2 seropositive at baseline, limiting conclusions about previously exposed vaccinees. Spike-specific TCR breadth and depth rose significantly after two AZD1222 doses compared with day 0 and with MenACWY recipients.

This TCR came from an adult who received the AZD1222 COVID-19 vaccine. The chain joins TRBV4-1 to TRBJ1-2, with the D segment identity uncertain. Sequencing used peripheral blood, obtained 28 days after the second AZD1222 dose. The CDR3 region has the sequence CASSQDKALRWAGYTF. The sequence in DNA is TGCGCCAGCAGCCAAGATAAAGCGCTGCGATGGGCTGGCTACACCTTC.